The clone carrying this T cell receptor beta chain was counted many times. Its specificity is unknown. Where libraries were unsorted, they were derived from 2 million PBMCs stored at -80 degrees C. One entry per CDR3 protein results from TCRdb running MiXCR on the 5' RACE reads. The table records 80,000 to 100,000 distinct CDR3 sequences, roughly 3.5% of them present only once. This sample was included in a study of neurological immune-mediated disorders. Study-wide results and caveats: Multiple sclerosis was found to have the least TCR clonal expansion, below healthy controls, and HTLV-1-associated myelopathy the most.

This clonotype was sampled from a woman aged 45-60 years with multiple sclerosis. The material sequenced was PBMCs.

The CDR3 sequence: CSATTIPGTSGGGVYEQYF. For the CDR3, the DNA is TGCAGTGCTACGACGATACCCGGGACTAGCGGGGGGGGTGTCTACGAGCAGTACTTC. The chain has TRBV20-1 and TRBJ2-7, with 16 nucleotides matching TRBD2. V was clipped by 4 bases and J by 3 bases; unmatched bases: 15. Germline V gives CDR1 DFQATT, CDR2 SNEGSKA (reference sequence). The CDR3 contains 19 residues.